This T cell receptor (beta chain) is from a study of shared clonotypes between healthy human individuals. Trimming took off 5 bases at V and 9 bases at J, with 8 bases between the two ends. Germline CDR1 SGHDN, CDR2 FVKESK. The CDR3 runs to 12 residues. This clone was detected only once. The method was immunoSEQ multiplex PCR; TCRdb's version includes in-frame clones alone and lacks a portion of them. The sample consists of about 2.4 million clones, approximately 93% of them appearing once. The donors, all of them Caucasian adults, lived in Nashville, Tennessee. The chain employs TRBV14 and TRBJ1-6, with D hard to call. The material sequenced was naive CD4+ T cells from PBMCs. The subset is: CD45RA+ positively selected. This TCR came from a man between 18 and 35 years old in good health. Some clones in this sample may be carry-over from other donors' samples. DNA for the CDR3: TGTGCCAGCAGCTTCCCCGGTTCACCCCTCCACTTT. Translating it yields CASSFPGSPLHF.